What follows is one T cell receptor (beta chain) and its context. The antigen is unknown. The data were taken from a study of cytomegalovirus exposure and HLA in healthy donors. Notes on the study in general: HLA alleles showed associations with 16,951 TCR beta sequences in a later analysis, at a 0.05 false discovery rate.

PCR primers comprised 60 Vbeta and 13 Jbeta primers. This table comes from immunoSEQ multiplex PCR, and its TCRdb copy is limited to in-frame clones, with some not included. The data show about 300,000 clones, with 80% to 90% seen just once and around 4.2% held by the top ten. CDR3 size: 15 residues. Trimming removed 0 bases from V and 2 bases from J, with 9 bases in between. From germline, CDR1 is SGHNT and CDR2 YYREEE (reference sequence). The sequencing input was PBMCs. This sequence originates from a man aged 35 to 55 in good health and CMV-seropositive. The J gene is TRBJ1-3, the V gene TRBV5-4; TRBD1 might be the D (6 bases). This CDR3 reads CASSLGGPPGNTIYF. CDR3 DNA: TGTGCCAGCAGCTTGGGGGGGCCCCCTGGAAACACCATATATTTT.